This is a list of T cell receptor beta chains from one sample in a study of early T cells in non-severe SARS-CoV-2 infection. TCRdb re-analysed the 5' RACE reads in MiXCR, keeping a single row per CDR3 protein. The sample contains just under 30,000 distinct CDR3 sequences, roughly 5% of which appear only once. The sample consisted of whole blood. These receptor sequences come from an adult who was a healthcare worker with PCR-confirmed SARS-CoV-2 infection or an uninfected control (not recorded which). The CDR3 runs from the conserved cysteine through the conserved F or W. D genes are given only for firm matches. Size tells how often a clone was seen (once, few, many) or the class of an expanded clone, and some rows leave it out.

D gene: TRBD2; J gene: TRBJ2-1; V gene: TRBV11-2; clone size: many; CDR3 protein: CASSQLGAGGFNEQFF; CDR3 DNA: TGTGCCAGCAGCCAGCTGGGAGCGGGAGGTTTCAATGAGCAGTTCTTC
D gene: -; J gene: TRBJ1-5; V gene: TRBV6-1; clone size: many; CDR3 protein: CASSEVSFRQPQHF; CDR3 DNA: TGTGCCAGCAGTGAAGTATCTTTCAGGCAGCCCCAGCATTTT
D gene: TRBD2; J gene: TRBJ2-5; V gene: TRBV4-2; clone size: -; CDR3 protein: CASSQETGGRAVGETQYF; CDR3 DNA: TGTGCCAGCAGCCAAGAAACAGGTGGGAGGGCCGTCGGGGAGACCCAGTACTTC
D gene: -; J gene: TRBJ1-1; V gene: TRBV20-1; clone size: few; CDR3 protein: CSARDPGRDYEAFF; CDR3 DNA: TGCAGTGCTAGAGATCCGGGCAGGGACTACGAAGCTTTCTTT
D gene: -; J gene: TRBJ2-2; V gene: TRBV6-2/TRBV6-3; clone size: few; CDR3 protein: CASKRANGELFF; CDR3 DNA: TGTGCCAGCAAACGGGCGAACGGGGAGCTGTTTTTT
D gene: -; J gene: TRBJ1-1; V gene: TRBV11-2; clone size: many; CDR3 protein: CASSLKRNTEAFF; CDR3 DNA: TGTGCCAGCAGCTTAAAAAGGAACACTGAAGCTTTCTTT
D gene: -; J gene: TRBJ2-1; V gene: TRBV30; clone size: many; CDR3 protein: CAWSGARQFF; CDR3 DNA: TGTGCCTGGAGTGGGGCCCGGCAGTTCTTC
D gene: -; J gene: TRBJ2-5; V gene: TRBV29-1; clone size: few; CDR3 protein: CSLCTGLEETQYF; CDR3 DNA: TGCAGCCTATGCACGGGGCTAGAAGAGACCCAGTACTTC
D gene: TRBD1; J gene: TRBJ1-6; V gene: TRBV28; clone size: few; CDR3 protein: CASLRQGSSPLHF; CDR3 DNA: TGTGCCAGCCTAAGACAGGGGTCATCACCCCTCCACTTT
D gene: TRBD2; J gene: TRBJ2-3; V gene: TRBV20-1; clone size: -; CDR3 protein: CSASPIAGSSTDTQYF; CDR3 DNA: TGCAGTGCTAGTCCGATAGCGGGTAGCAGCACAGATACGCAGTATTTT
D gene: -; J gene: TRBJ1-5; V gene: TRBV3-1; clone size: -; CDR3 protein: CASSQGIGAPGQPQHF; CDR3 DNA: TGTGCCAGCAGCCAAGGCATAGGGGCGCCGGGTCAGCCCCAGCATTTT
D gene: TRBD1; J gene: TRBJ2-1; V gene: TRBV11-2; clone size: few; CDR3 protein: CASSQRVDRGFYNEQFF; CDR3 DNA: TGTGCCAGCAGCCAGAGGGTGGACAGGGGGTTTTACAATGAGCAGTTCTTC
D gene: -; J gene: TRBJ1-1; V gene: TRBV6-6; clone size: once; CDR3 protein: CASSYTGGMNTEAFF; CDR3 DNA: TGTGCCAGCAGTTACACGGGGGGTATGAACACTGAAGCTTTCTTT
D gene: -; J gene: TRBJ1-3; V gene: TRBV12-5; clone size: many; CDR3 protein: CASGLPGRRFGNTIYF; CDR3 DNA: TGTGCTAGTGGTTTGCCGGGACGGCGTTTTGGAAACACCATATATTTT
D gene: -; J gene: TRBJ2-3; V gene: TRBV7-8; clone size: few; CDR3 protein: CASSLGSLGTDTQYF; CDR3 DNA: TGTGCCAGCAGCTTAGGCTCCCTGGGGACAGATACGCAGTATTTT
D gene: TRBD2; J gene: TRBJ2-3; V gene: TRBV20-1; clone size: few; CDR3 protein: CSARPSGSWSDTQYF; CDR3 DNA: TGCAGTGCTAGACCTAGCGGGAGTTGGTCAGATACGCAGTATTTT
D gene: -; J gene: TRBJ1-1; V gene: TRBV29-1; clone size: many; CDR3 protein: CSVTPRQENTEAFF; CDR3 DNA: TGCAGCGTGACACCCAGACAGGAGAACACTGAAGCTTTCTTT
D gene: -; J gene: TRBJ1-5; V gene: TRBV2; clone size: -; CDR3 protein: CASSREYSNQPQHF; CDR3 DNA: TGTGCCAGCAGTAGAGAATATAGCAATCAGCCCCAGCATTTT
D gene: TRBD2; J gene: TRBJ2-1; V gene: TRBV9; clone size: many; CDR3 protein: CASSVQGGTNGYNEQFF; CDR3 DNA: TGTGCCAGCAGCGTCCAAGGCGGGACTAATGGGTACAATGAGCAGTTCTTC
D gene: TRBD2; J gene: TRBJ2-1; V gene: TRBV12-3/TRBV12-4; clone size: few; CDR3 protein: CASSLMAGLAEYNEQFF; CDR3 DNA: TGTGCCAGCAGTTTGATGGCCGGGCTAGCGGAGTACAATGAGCAGTTCTTC
D gene: -; J gene: TRBJ2-5; V gene: TRBV6-2/TRBV6-3; clone size: many; CDR3 protein: CASSPAGGRTQYF; CDR3 DNA: TGTGCCAGCAGCCCCGCTGGGGGGAGGACCCAGTACTTC
D gene: -; J gene: TRBJ1-1; V gene: TRBV5-1; clone size: few; CDR3 protein: CASSLSGAPNTEAFF; CDR3 DNA: TGCGCCAGCAGCTTGAGTGGGGCCCCGAACACTGAAGCTTTCTTT
D gene: TRBD1; J gene: TRBJ1-1; V gene: TRBV7-6; clone size: many; CDR3 protein: CASSGQGTLGTEAFF; CDR3 DNA: TGTGCCAGCAGCGGACAGGGGACATTGGGCACTGAAGCTTTCTTT
D gene: TRBD1; J gene: TRBJ2-3; V gene: TRBV29-1; clone size: many; CDR3 protein: CSVDRGRSDTQYF; CDR3 DNA: TGCAGCGTAGACAGGGGGCGTTCGGATACGCAGTATTTT
D gene: -; J gene: TRBJ2-7; V gene: TRBV14; clone size: -; CDR3 protein: CASSRSGVYEQYF; CDR3 DNA: TGTGCCAGCAGCCGATCCGGGGTCTACGAGCAGTACTTC
D gene: -; J gene: TRBJ2-5; V gene: TRBV11-2; clone size: many; CDR3 protein: CASSSDSVRETQYF; CDR3 DNA: TGTGCCAGCAGTTCGGACAGCGTTCGAGAGACCCAGTACTTC
D gene: TRBD2; J gene: TRBJ2-7; V gene: TRBV20-1; clone size: many; CDR3 protein: CSAREREGPYEQYF; CDR3 DNA: TGCAGTGCTAGAGAGCGGGAGGGCCCCTACGAGCAGTACTTC
D gene: -; J gene: TRBJ2-3; V gene: TRBV5-1; clone size: many; CDR3 protein: CASGSSGTDTQYF; CDR3 DNA: TGCGCCAGCGGGAGCTCAGGCACAGATACGCAGTATTTT
D gene: -; J gene: TRBJ1-3; V gene: TRBV5-1; clone size: few; CDR3 protein: CASSEGGGSGNTIYF; CDR3 DNA: TGCGCCAGCAGCGAGGGAGGAGGCTCTGGAAACACCATATATTTT
D gene: -; J gene: TRBJ1-5; V gene: TRBV20-1; clone size: many; CDR3 protein: CSARGGQGSNQPQHF; CDR3 DNA: TGCAGTGCTAGAGGAGGGCAGGGAAGCAATCAGCCCCAGCATTTT
D gene: -; J gene: TRBJ1-2; V gene: TRBV19; clone size: few; CDR3 protein: CASNKASNMGGYGYTF; CDR3 DNA: TGTGCCTCGAATAAGGCCTCAAATATGGGAGGCTATGGCTACACCTTC
D gene: TRBD2; J gene: TRBJ2-1; V gene: TRBV6-2/TRBV6-3; clone size: many; CDR3 protein: CASTLSGLAGGPWDEQFF; CDR3 DNA: TGTGCCAGCACCCTGTCGGGACTAGCGGGAGGGCCTTGGGATGAGCAGTTCTTC
D gene: -; J gene: TRBJ1-2; V gene: TRBV6-5; clone size: few; CDR3 protein: CASSYFGYGYTF; CDR3 DNA: TGTGCCAGCAGTTACTTTGGATATGGCTACACCTTC
D gene: -; J gene: TRBJ2-1; V gene: TRBV4-2; clone size: few; CDR3 protein: CASSQASSYNEQFF; CDR3 DNA: TGTGCCAGCAGCCAAGCTTCTTCCTACAATGAGCAGTTCTTC
D gene: -; J gene: TRBJ1-4; V gene: TRBV30; clone size: -; CDR3 protein: CAWSSDSLTNEKLFF; CDR3 DNA: TGTGCCTGGAGCTCGGACAGCCTAACTAATGAAAAACTGTTTTTT
D gene: TRBD2; J gene: TRBJ2-3; V gene: TRBV5-1; clone size: many; CDR3 protein: CASSLGTSHFSTDTQYF; CDR3 DNA: TGCGCCAGCAGCTTGGGGACTAGCCATTTTAGCACAGATACGCAGTATTTT
D gene: -; J gene: TRBJ2-7; V gene: TRBV7-9; clone size: -; CDR3 protein: CASSASGTPLRDF; CDR3 DNA: TGTGCCAGCAGCGCTTCCGGGACGCCCCTACGGGACTTC
D gene: -; J gene: TRBJ1-1; V gene: TRBV20-1; clone size: few; CDR3 protein: CSARDITRGRQAFF; CDR3 DNA: TGCAGTGCTAGAGATATTACGAGGGGGAGGCAAGCTTTCTTT
D gene: -; J gene: TRBJ2-3; V gene: TRBV11-2; clone size: many; CDR3 protein: CASSPRGSITDTQYF; CDR3 DNA: TGTGCCAGCAGCCCCCGTGGGAGCATCACAGATACGCAGTATTTT
D gene: -; J gene: TRBJ2-7; V gene: TRBV10-3; clone size: many; CDR3 protein: CAISSQASSYEQYF; CDR3 DNA: TGTGCCATCAGTTCCCAGGCGAGCTCCTACGAGCAGTACTTC
D gene: TRBD2; J gene: TRBJ2-7; V gene: TRBV7-8; clone size: many; CDR3 protein: CASSLGLAGASHEQYF; CDR3 DNA: TGTGCCAGCAGCTTAGGACTAGCGGGAGCTTCGCACGAGCAGTACTTC
D gene: -; J gene: TRBJ1-2; V gene: TRBV11-2; clone size: many; CDR3 protein: CASSPPTGTGYTF; CDR3 DNA: TGTGCCAGCAGCCCCCCAACAGGGACCGGCTACACCTTC
D gene: -; J gene: TRBJ2-6; V gene: TRBV20-1; clone size: -; CDR3 protein: CSARDRHKVSGANVLTF; CDR3 DNA: TGCAGTGCTAGAGACAGACATAAAGTCTCTGGGGCCAACGTCCTGACTTTC
D gene: -; J gene: TRBJ2-3; V gene: TRBV5-5; clone size: -; CDR3 protein: CASSLVGDTQYF; CDR3 DNA: TGTGCCAGCAGCTTGGTGGGTGATACGCAGTATTTT
D gene: TRBD2; J gene: TRBJ2-3; V gene: TRBV20-1; clone size: few; CDR3 protein: CSAPLAGASTDTQYF; CDR3 DNA: TGCAGTGCGCCGCTAGCGGGGGCTAGCACAGATACGCAGTATTTT
D gene: TRBD1; J gene: TRBJ1-2; V gene: TRBV13; clone size: few; CDR3 protein: CASSLGTGGMAGYGYTF; CDR3 DNA: TGTGCCAGCAGCTTGGGGACAGGAGGTATGGCAGGCTATGGCTACACCTTC
D gene: -; J gene: TRBJ2-1; V gene: TRBV5-1; clone size: many; CDR3 protein: CASSLSGAYNEQFF; CDR3 DNA: TGCGCCAGCAGCTTAAGCGGAGCCTACAATGAGCAGTTCTTC
D gene: -; J gene: TRBJ1-5; V gene: TRBV12-3/TRBV12-4; clone size: many; CDR3 protein: CASSLMLQVNQPQHF; CDR3 DNA: TGTGCCAGCAGTTTAATGTTACAGGTGAATCAGCCCCAGCATTTT
D gene: TRBD1; J gene: TRBJ1-1; V gene: TRBV5-8; clone size: many; CDR3 protein: CASSTGQGVMNTEAFF; CDR3 DNA: TGTGCCAGCAGCACAGGACAGGGAGTCATGAACACTGAAGCTTTCTTT
D gene: TRBD1; J gene: TRBJ2-7; V gene: TRBV6-6; clone size: -; CDR3 protein: CASSRPTGEEQYF; CDR3 DNA: TGTGCCAGCAGTCGACCGACAGGGGAGGAGCAGTACTTC
D gene: -; J gene: TRBJ2-4; V gene: TRBV28; clone size: few; CDR3 protein: CASSLTAVRSIQYF; CDR3 DNA: TGTGCCAGCAGTTTAACGGCAGTTCGGAGCATTCAGTACTTC
D gene: TRBD2; J gene: TRBJ2-2; V gene: TRBV2; clone size: many; CDR3 protein: CASRRTSGAYGGELFF; CDR3 DNA: TGTGCCAGCAGGAGAACTAGCGGGGCCTACGGCGGGGAGCTGTTTTTT
D gene: TRBD1; J gene: TRBJ1-6; V gene: TRBV6-5; clone size: many; CDR3 protein: CASSYSRQGARSYNSPLHF; CDR3 DNA: TGTGCCAGCAGTTACTCCCGACAGGGGGCCAGATCCTATAATTCACCCCTCCACTTT
D gene: -; J gene: TRBJ2-3; V gene: TRBV19; clone size: few; CDR3 protein: CASRGDSTDTQYF; CDR3 DNA: TGTGCCAGTAGAGGAGATAGCACAGATACGCAGTATTTT
D gene: TRBD2; J gene: TRBJ2-7; V gene: TRBV5-1; clone size: few; CDR3 protein: CASSSPTSGGAYEQYF; CDR3 DNA: TGCGCCAGCAGCTCCCCCACTAGCGGGGGGGCCTACGAGCAGTACTTC
D gene: -; J gene: TRBJ1-3; V gene: TRBV2; clone size: many; CDR3 protein: CASLSDSGNTIYF; CDR3 DNA: TGTGCCAGCCTTTCCGACTCTGGAAACACCATATATTTT
D gene: -; J gene: TRBJ2-1; V gene: TRBV7-8; clone size: few; CDR3 protein: CASSPDRYSYNEQFF; CDR3 DNA: TGTGCCAGCAGCCCCGACAGATACTCCTACAATGAGCAGTTCTTC
D gene: TRBD2; J gene: TRBJ2-4; V gene: TRBV6-2/TRBV6-3; clone size: many; CDR3 protein: CASRNLAGVVQYF; CDR3 DNA: TGTGCCAGCAGAAACCTAGCGGGAGTGGTTCAGTACTTC
D gene: -; J gene: TRBJ2-7; V gene: TRBV27; clone size: many; CDR3 protein: CASSLSIYYEQYF; CDR3 DNA: TGTGCCAGCAGTTTATCGATCTACTACGAGCAGTACTTC
D gene: TRBD1; J gene: TRBJ2-5; V gene: TRBV11-2; clone size: many; CDR3 protein: CASNRGGSQETQYF; CDR3 DNA: TGTGCCAGCAACAGAGGGGGCAGTCAAGAGACCCAGTACTTC